A selection of T cell receptor beta chains follows, all from one sample in a study of CD8+ T cells in alopecia areata. Repertoires were generated with immunoSEQ multiplex PCR, while TCRdb's copy carries only in-frame clones and drops some. Counted here are hundreds of thousands of clones, about two thirds occurring once; the ten biggest clones make up 0.95% to 1.5%. Sequencing used CD4+ T cells sorted from blood, obtained at week 0. The source is a human donor with alopecia areata. Each CDR3 is given with its conserved first and last residue. The D gene is left open where the match is weak. Clone size is shown for a subset of rows, as once, few, many or a class of expanded clone.

V	D	J	size	DNA	CDR3
TRBV6-1	TRBD1	TRBJ2-7	NA	TGTGCCAGCAGTATAGGACAGGGCTACGAGCAGTACTTC	CASSIGQGYEQYF
TRBV5-1	NA	TRBJ1-1	NA	TGCGCCAGCAGCTTGGAACGAGGGTTCGAAGCTTTCTTT	CASSLERGFEAFF
TRBV2	NA	TRBJ2-6	NA	TGTGCCAGCACCGGGGACAACTCTGGGGCCAACGTCCTGACTTTC	CASTGDNSGANVLTF
TRBV29-1	TRBD2	TRBJ2-1	NA	TGCAGCGCCAGAGGGGAGCGGGGTTACAATGAGCAGTTCTTC	CSARGERGYNEQFF
TRBV6-5	NA	TRBJ1-6	few	TGTGCCAGCACGGTACAGGGTAGTAGCTCACCCCTCCACTTT	CASTVQGSSSPLHF
TRBV5-1	TRBD1	TRBJ2-5	NA	TGCGCCAGCAGCGTAACAGGGGGGCAAGAGACCCAGTACTTC	CASSVTGGQETQYF
TRBV30	NA	TRBJ2-1	NA	TGTGCCTGGAGTGGACAGAGATACAATGAGCAGTTCTTC	CAWSGQRYNEQFF
TRBV30	TRBD1	TRBJ1-2	NA	TGTGCCTGGAGTGGGGACAGGAAGTTCTATGGCTACACCTTC	CAWSGDRKFYGYTF
TRBV20-1	NA	TRBJ2-7	NA	TGCAGTGCTAGGTCAAGGCAGGGGGAGGACTTC	CSARSRQGEDF
TRBV30	NA	TRBJ1-1	NA	TGTGCCTGGAGTGTAAGTTTGGCAGGCATAACAGAAGCTTTCTTT	CAWSVSLAGITEAFF
TRBV27	NA	TRBJ2-7	once	TGTGCCAGCAGTTTTGCCAGGGGTTACGAGCAGTACTTC	CASSFARGYEQYF
TRBV29-1	TRBD2	TRBJ2-3	few	TGCAGCGTCTCGAGCCTAGCGGGGGGATTCACAGATACGCAGTATTTT	CSVSSLAGGFTDTQYF
TRBV5-1	NA	TRBJ1-1	NA	TGCGCCAGCAGCTTGGCGGACATAAGGACTGAAGCTTTCTTT	CASSLADIRTEAFF
TRBV19	NA	TRBJ2-3	NA	TGTGCCAGTAGGTCCCAGGGGAACACAGATACGCAGTATTTT	CASRSQGNTDTQYF
TRBV4-3	TRBD1	TRBJ1-2	NA	TGCGCCAGCAGCCACCCACTCCCAGACAGGGGTGGCTACACCTTC	CASSHPLPDRGGYTF
TRBV7-2	NA	TRBJ2-4	NA	TGTGCCAGCAGCCACACTTCCCTTACCGCAAACATTCAGTACTTC	CASSHTSLTANIQYF
TRBV2	TRBD1	TRBJ1-5	few	TGTGCCAGCAGGAACGGACAGGGGAATAGAGGAGGTCAGCCCCAGCATTTT	CASRNGQGNRGGQPQHF
TRBV5-6	NA	TRBJ2-6	once	TGTGCCAGCAGCTGGGGGACTGCAGGGGCCAACGTCCTGACTTTC	CASSWGTAGANVLTF
TRBV30	NA	TRBJ2-7	NA	TGTGCCTGGAGTGTACTTAGGGAGTCCTACGAGCAGTACTTC	CAWSVLRESYEQYF
TRBV29-1	NA	TRBJ2-5	NA	TGCAGCGTTGATCTGGTACAGTTTGAGACCCAGTACTTC	CSVDLVQFETQYF
TRBV29-1	NA	TRBJ2-5	NA	TGCAGCGTTGAGGGGGCAGGAGAGACCCAGTACTTC	CSVEGAGETQYF
TRBV7-2	TRBD2	TRBJ2-5	NA	TGTGCCAGCAGCGTACGTAGCGGGGAATGGTCGACCCAGTACTTC	CASSVRSGEWSTQYF
TRBV25-1	NA	TRBJ2-7	once	TGTGCCAGCAGTGGGGCCTTGGTTGTCCACGAGCAGTACTTC	CASSGALVVHEQYF
TRBV29-1	NA	TRBJ2-1	NA	TGCAGCGTGGGTAAGGGAATTGAGCAGTTCTTC	CSVGKGIEQFF
TRBV6-6	NA	TRBJ2-7	NA	TGTGCCAGCAGTCAGGGACCGAGCTACGAGCAGTACTTC	CASSQGPSYEQYF
TRBV29-1	NA	TRBJ1-5	NA	TGCAGCGTTGTTGAAGGGTCCCAGCCCCAGCATTTT	CSVVEGSQPQHF
TRBV5-1	NA	TRBJ2-2	NA	TGCGCCAGCAGCTCTGGGCCACGGGGCACCGGGGAGCTGTTTTTT	CASSSGPRGTGELFF